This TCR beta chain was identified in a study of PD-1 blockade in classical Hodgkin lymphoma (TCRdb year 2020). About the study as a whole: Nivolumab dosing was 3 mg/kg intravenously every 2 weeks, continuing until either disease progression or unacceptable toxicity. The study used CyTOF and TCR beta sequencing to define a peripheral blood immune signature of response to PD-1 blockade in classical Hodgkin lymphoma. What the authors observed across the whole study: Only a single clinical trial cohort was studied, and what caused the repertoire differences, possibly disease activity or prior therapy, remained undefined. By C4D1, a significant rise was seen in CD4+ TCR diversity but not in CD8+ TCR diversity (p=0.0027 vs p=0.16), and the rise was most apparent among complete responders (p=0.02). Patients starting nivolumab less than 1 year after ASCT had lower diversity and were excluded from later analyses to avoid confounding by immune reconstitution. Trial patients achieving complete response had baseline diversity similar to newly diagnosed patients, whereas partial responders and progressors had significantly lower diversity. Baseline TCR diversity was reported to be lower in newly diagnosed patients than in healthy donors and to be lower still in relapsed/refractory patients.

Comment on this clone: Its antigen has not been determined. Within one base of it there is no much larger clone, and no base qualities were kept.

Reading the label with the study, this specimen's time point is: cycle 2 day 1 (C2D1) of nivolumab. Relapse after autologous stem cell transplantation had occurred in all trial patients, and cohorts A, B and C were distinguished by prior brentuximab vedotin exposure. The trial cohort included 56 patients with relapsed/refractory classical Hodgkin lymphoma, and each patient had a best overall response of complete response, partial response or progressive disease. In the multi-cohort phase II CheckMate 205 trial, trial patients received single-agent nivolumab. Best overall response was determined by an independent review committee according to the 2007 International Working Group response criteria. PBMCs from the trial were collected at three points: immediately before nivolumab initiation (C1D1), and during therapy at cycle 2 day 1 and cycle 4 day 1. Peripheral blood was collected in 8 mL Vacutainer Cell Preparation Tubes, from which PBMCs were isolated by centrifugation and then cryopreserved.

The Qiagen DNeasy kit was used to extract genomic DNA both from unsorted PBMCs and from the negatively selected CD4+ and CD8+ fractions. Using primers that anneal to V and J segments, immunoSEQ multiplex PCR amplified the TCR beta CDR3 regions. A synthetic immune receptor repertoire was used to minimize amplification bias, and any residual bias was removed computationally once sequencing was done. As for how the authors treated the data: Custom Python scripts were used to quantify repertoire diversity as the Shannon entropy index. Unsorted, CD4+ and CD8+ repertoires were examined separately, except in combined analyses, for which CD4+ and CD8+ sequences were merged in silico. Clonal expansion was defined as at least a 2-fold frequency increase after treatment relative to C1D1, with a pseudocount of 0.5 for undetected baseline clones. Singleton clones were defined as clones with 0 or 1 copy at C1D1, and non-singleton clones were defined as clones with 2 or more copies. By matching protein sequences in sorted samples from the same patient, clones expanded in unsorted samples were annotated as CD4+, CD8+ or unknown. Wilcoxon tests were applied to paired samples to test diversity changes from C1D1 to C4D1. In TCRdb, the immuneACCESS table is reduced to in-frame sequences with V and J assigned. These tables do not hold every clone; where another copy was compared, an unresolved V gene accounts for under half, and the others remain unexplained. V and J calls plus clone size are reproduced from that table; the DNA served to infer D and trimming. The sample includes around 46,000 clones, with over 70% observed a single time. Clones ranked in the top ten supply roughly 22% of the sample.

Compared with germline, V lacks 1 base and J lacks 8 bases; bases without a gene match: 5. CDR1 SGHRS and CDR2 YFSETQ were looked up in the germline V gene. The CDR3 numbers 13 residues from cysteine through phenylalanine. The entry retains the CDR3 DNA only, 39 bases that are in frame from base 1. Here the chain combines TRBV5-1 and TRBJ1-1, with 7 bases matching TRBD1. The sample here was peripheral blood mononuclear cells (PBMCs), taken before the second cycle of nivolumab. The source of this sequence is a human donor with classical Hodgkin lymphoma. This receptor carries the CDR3 CASSLSMDREAFF. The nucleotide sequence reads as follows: TGCGCCAGCAGCTTGTCTATGGACAGGGAAGCTTTCTTT. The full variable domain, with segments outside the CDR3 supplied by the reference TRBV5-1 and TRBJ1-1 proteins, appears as KAGVTQTPRYLIKTRGQQVTLSCSPISGHRSVSWYQQTPGQGLQFLFEYFSETQRNKGNFPGRFSGRQFSNSRSEMNVSTLELGDSALYLCASSLSMDREAFFGQGTRLTVV.